These 32 T cell receptor beta chains were all obtained from the same sample, sequenced in a study of regulatory T cells in long-lasting Graves disease. Time point given: persistent/refractory GD, antithyroid drugs over 5 years with positive TRAb. Making the TCR library involved RNA that had been extracted from PBMCs. The authors built TCR beta libraries using iRepertoire HTBI primers and Arm-PCR of CDR3 regions. TCRdb re-called the multiplex PCR reads with MiXCR, one entry per CDR3 protein. The sample shows approximately 400,000 distinct CDR3 sequences, approximately 25% of them seen only once. This specimen was peripheral blood mononuclear cells (PBMCs), taken when the disease was refractory, from a patient treated with antithyroid drugs. These receptors were taken from a woman aged 40 to 50 with Graves disease.

This clonotype was observed many times. The rearrangement uses TRBV7-9 and TRBJ1-4; D possibly corresponds to TRBD1 (6 bases). V shed 4 bases and J shed 4 bases, with 16 bases lying between them. Germline V gene sequence: CDR1 SEHNR, CDR2 FQNEAQ (reference sequence). The CDR3 runs to 16 residues. The CDR3 DNA is TGTGCCAGCAGCTCGAGGGACATTTCGATTAATGAAAAACTGTTTTTT. Encoded protein: CASSSRDISINEKLFF. Supplemented by reference TRBV7-9 and TRBJ1-4, the full variable domain reads DTGVSQNPRHKITKRGQNVTFRCDPISEHNRLYWYRQTLGQGPEFLTYFQNEAQLEKSRLLSDRFSAERPKGSFSTLEIQRTEQGDSAMYLCASSSRDISINEKLFFGSGTQLSVL.

This clonotype occurred many times. The chain has TRBV2 and TRBJ1-1; TRBD1 is a possible D gene (6 bases). The V and J ends lost 9 bases and 2 bases respectively, with 13 bases between them. Germline V CDR1 and CDR2: SNHLY, FYNNEI. The CDR3 runs to 13 residues. DNA of the CDR3: TGTGCCAGGGGACACAAGATTAACACTGAAGCTTTCTTT. Protein: CARGHKINTEAFF.

The rearrangement joins TRBV13 to TRBJ1-4; 7 nucleotides align to TRBD1. The germline V gene has CDR1 PRHDT and CDR2 FYEKMQ (reference sequence). Unmatched junction bases numbered 4, after V lost 5 bases and J lost 4 bases. There are 14 residues in the CDR3. CDR3 sequence reads: CASSKTGSNEKLFF. For the CDR3, the DNA is TGTGCCAGCAGCAAGACAGGGAGTAATGAAAAACTGTTTTTT.

About this clonotype itself: Given the absence of the conserved phenylalanine or tryptophan at the CDR3 end, a read error is likely. The chain recombines TRBV20-1 with TRBJ2-7; D call uncertain. Trimming left V 3 bases short and J 3 bases short, with 6 bases between. Looked up from germline, CDR1 is DFQATT and CDR2 is SNEGSKA (reference sequence). The CDR3 runs to 11 residues. The CDR3 DNA is TGCAGTGCTAGTTTGGTCTACGAGCAGTACTCC. This gives the protein CSASLVYEQYS.

The chain combines TRBV10-3 with TRBJ1-1; unclear D gene. Trimming left V 10 bases short and J 6 bases short, with 15 bases between. Germline values: CDR1 ENHRY, CDR2 SYGVKD. The CDR3 is 12 residues long. The DNA of the CDR3 is TGTGCCACCCAAAATCTTTGGGCTGAAGCTTTCTTT. Translation: CATQNLWAEAFF.

This chain joins TRBV20-1 and TRBJ2-7, with D perhaps matching TRBD1 or TRBD2 (5 bases each). V was pared by 0 bases and J by 6 bases, with 12 bases between. The CDR3 length is 13 residues. CDR1 and CDR2 from the germline V gene are DFQATT and SNEGSKA (reference sequence). The CDR3: CSARERGLPEQYF. CDR3 DNA: TGCAGTGCTAGAGAACGGGGCCTTCCCGAGCAGTACTTC.

This clonotype was seen a handful of times. The chain couples TRBV10-3 to TRBJ1-1; D perhaps matches TRBD1 (6 bases). The CDR3 is 14 residues long. With 4 bases removed from V and 5 bases from J, the gap between germline ends came to 14 bases. Germline V gene sequence: CDR1 ENHRY, CDR2 SYGVKD. The CDR3 loop is CAISGQDSGTEAFF. In DNA form, the CDR3 reads TGTGCCATCAGTGGACAGGACAGTGGGACTGAAGCTTTCTTT.

Comments on this clonotype: Being one base from a much bigger clone, this may be a read error. The V call is TRBV7-2, the J call TRBJ2-7; D not certain. Germline V CDR1 and CDR2: SGHTA, FQGNSA. The CDR3 is 14 amino acids. Deletions cut 1 base from V and 4 bases from J, with 11 bases between. In DNA, the CDR3 is TGTGCCAGCAGCTTAGTCGGACCTTTATACGAGCAGTACTTC. It encodes CASSLVGPLYEQYF.

This clonotype was picked up many times. This chain connects TRBV6-2 or TRBV6-3 to TRBJ2-7; D is possibly TRBD1 (6 bases). From germline, CDR1 is MNHEY and CDR2 SVGEGT. The CDR3 contains 13 residues. The V gene lost 2 bases and the J gene lost 7 bases, with 12 bases spanning the gap. The chain's CDR3 is CASSYMTGREQYF. CDR3 DNA sequence: TGTGCCAGCAGTTACATGACAGGTCGGGAGCAGTACTTC.

This clonotype was observed a few times. Relative to the germline gene, one junction end is altered; a read error may explain this. This chain connects TRBV6-1 to TRBJ2-7; D gene uncertain. The CDR3 runs 12 residues. CDR1 and CDR2 (germline): MNHNS, SASEGT. This chain's CDR3 is CASSEDLNEQYF. The CDR3 DNA is TGCGCCAGCAGTGAAGACCTGAACGAGCAGTACTTC.

This clonotype was detected ten times or more. The chain has TRBV10-3 and TRBJ2-2, with a tentative D call TRBD2 (6 bases). Trimming pared 6 bases from V and 4 bases from J, leaving 12 bases between. CDR1 is ENHRY and CDR2 is SYGVKD in the germline V gene. The CDR3 is 14 residues long. The CDR3 sequence is CAIRGLEATGELFF. DNA of the CDR3: TGTGCCATCAGGGGACTGGAGGCCACCGGGGAGCTGTTTTTT.

For this clonotype: Given a much more abundant clone one base away, this may be a read error. This rearrangement joins TRBV7-8 to TRBJ2-7; D may correspond to TRBD1 or TRBD2 (6 bases each). Germline CDR1 is SGHVS and CDR2 is FQNEAQ. This CDR3 has 16 amino acids. The germline V and J ends were trimmed by 3 bases and 2 bases, with 17 bases remaining between them. CDR3 residues: CASSFPEGGRTYEQYF. The CDR3 coding sequence is TGTGCCAGCAGCTTCCCTGAGGGGGGCAGGACCTACGAGCAGTACTTC. Filled out from reference TRBV7-8 and TRBJ2-7, the complete variable domain reads GAGVSQSPRYKVAKRGQDVALRCDPISGHVSLFWYQQALGQGPEFLTYFQNEAQLDKSGLPSDRFFAERPEGSVSTLKIQRTQQEDSAVYLCASSFPEGGRTYEQYFGPGTRLTVT.

V gene TRBV19 combines with J gene TRBJ2-2; TRBD2 matches 13 bases. The CDR3 has 18 amino acids. Germline loops: CDR1 LNHDA, CDR2 SQIVND (reference sequence). The J segment lost 4 bases and the V segment lost 7 bases, leaving 12 bases of the junction unmatched. Here the CDR3 DNA reads TGTGCCAGTACCGGGGGACTAGCGGGGCCCGGGGCCACCGGGGAGCTGTTTTTT. It yields the protein CASTGGLAGPGATGELFF. The full variable domain, completed using reference TRBV19 and TRBJ2-2, is DGGITQSPKYLFRKEGQNVTLSCEQNLNHDAMYWYRQDPGQGLRLIYYSQIVNDFQKGDIAEGYSVSREKKESFPLTVTSAQKNPTAFYLCASTGGLAGPGATGELFFGEGSRLTVL.

This clonotype was seen ten or more times. This chain connects TRBV7-2 to TRBJ2-5; D is unresolved. V was pared by 1 base and J by 2 bases, with 11 bases between. Germline-derived CDR1 and CDR2 are SGHTA and FQGNSA. This CDR3 comprises 15 residues. CDR3 coding DNA: TGTGCCAGCAGCTTAGAATGGGCAGTTCAAGAGACCCAGTACTTC. Its protein is CASSLEWAVQETQYF.

This clonotype has ten or more counts. The chain uses TRBV28 and TRBJ2-2; the match to TRBD1 covers 8 bases. Germline assignment: CDR1 MDHEN and CDR2 SYDVKM. This CDR3 has 15 residues. With V trimmed by 6 bases and J by 7 bases, 10 bases remained unmatched. CDR3 in amino acids: CASSSGTGGRGELFF. The CDR3 nucleotides are TGTGCCAGCAGCTCCGGGACAGGAGGACGCGGGGAGCTGTTTTTT.

This clonotype appeared many times. This chain joins TRBV11-2 and TRBJ2-5; 7 positions agree with TRBD2. The CDR3 totals 15 residues. The germline V gene encodes CDR1 SGHAT and CDR2 FQNNGV. V gave up 1 base and J gave up 3 bases; unmatched junction bases: 5. CDR3 coding DNA: TGTGCCAGCAGCTTAGCGGGAGGCCGTAAAGAGACCCAGTACTTC. It translates to CASSLAGGRKETQYF.

The chain combines TRBV12-5 with TRBJ2-1; D is uncertain. CDR1 is LGHNT, CDR2 FRNRAP, per germline. The V end lost 6 bases, the J end lost 4 bases, and 13 bases lay between the germline ends. The CDR3 covers 14 residues. As DNA, the CDR3 is TGTGCTAGTGGCCCGGGCGTACGGTACAATGAGCAGTTCTTC. As protein: CASGPGVRYNEQFF.

Only a few counts were recorded for this clonotype. The DNA for the CDR3 is TGTGCCAGCAGCCCGTATGGGACTAGCGGGGAGAATGAGCAGTTCTTC. Its translation is CASSPYGTSGENEQFF. This sequence joins TRBV28 and TRBJ2-1; 13 nucleotides align to TRBD2. V shed 6 bases, J shed 7 bases, and the junction held 9 bases outside the gene matches. Germline CDR1 and CDR2: MDHEN and SYDVKM. The CDR3 totals 16 residues.

The chain joins TRBV12-3 or TRBV12-4 to TRBJ2-1; D is possibly TRBD2 (6 bases). Trimming cost V 2 bases and J 4 bases, with 12 bases left between them. CDR3 length equals 15 residues. CDR3 region: CASSLYAREYNEQFF. CDR3 in DNA: TGTGCCAGCAGTTTATACGCTCGGGAGTACAATGAGCAGTTCTTC.

This clonotype came up many times. CDR3 loop: CATSDYKEGAGGKYEQYF. For the CDR3, the DNA is TGTGCCACCAGTGACTACAAGGAGGGAGCGGGAGGGAAGTACGAGCAGTACTTC. The V gene is TRBV24-1, the J gene TRBJ2-7; 10 bases align to TRBD2. The CDR3 covers 18 residues. Unmatched junction bases numbered 15, after V lost 4 bases and J lost 4 bases. Germline lookup yields CDR1 KGHDR and CDR2 SFDVKD.

This clonotype was seen a few times. This chain uses TRBV5-1 with TRBJ2-2; no reliable D call. Germline V gene lookup returns CDR1 SGHRS and CDR2 YFSETQ. The CDR3 covers 15 residues. V was trimmed by 6 bases and J by 10 bases, leaving 22 bases between them. This chain's CDR3 is CASTPALLVPVELFF. The CDR3 DNA follows: TGCGCCAGCACGCCCGCTCTCCTAGTCCCCGTGGAGCTGTTTTTT.

The rearrangement uses TRBV13 and TRBJ2-2; 9 nucleotides align to TRBD1. V gave up 0 bases and J gave up 2 bases; unmatched junction bases: 4. Germline V gene data show CDR1 as PRHDT and CDR2 as FYEKMQ (reference sequence). There are 17 residues in the CDR3. CDR3 amino acids: CASSLGQGAYNTGELFF. CDR3 coding DNA: TGTGCCAGCAGCTTAGGACAGGGGGCCTATAACACCGGGGAGCTGTTTTTT.

This clonotype was detected many times. The CDR3 sequence: CASSPREDSGELFF. The CDR3 nucleotides read TGTGCCAGCAGCCCCAGGGAGGACTCCGGGGAGCTGTTTTTT. This chain links TRBV2 with TRBJ2-2; D may be TRBD2 (6 bases). Germline CDR1 reads SNHLY; CDR2 reads FYNNEI. There are 14 residues in the CDR3. Trimming stripped 6 bases from V and 6 bases from J, with 14 bases between.

This clonotype was found a few times. V is TRBV2 and J is TRBJ2-3; 13 bases line up with TRBD2. Germline CDR1 reads SNHLY; CDR2 reads FYNNEI. J was trimmed by 3 bases and V by 6 bases; bases with no gene match: 3. The CDR3 spans 15 residues. The CDR3 nucleotides are TGTGCCAGCAGCCAGACTAGCGGGAGGACAGATACGCAGTATTTT. This codes for CASSQTSGRTDTQYF.

This clonotype is a singleton in its sample. V and J are TRBV28 and TRBJ2-5; 8 positions agree with TRBD1. The CDR3 has 16 residues. V gave up 1 base and J gave up 5 bases; unmatched junction bases: 9. The germline V gene has CDR1 MDHEN and CDR2 SYDVKM. CDR3 bases: TGTGCCAGCAGTTTATTTCGGCACAGGGGGGAGGAGACCCAGTACTTC. This encodes CASSLFRHRGEETQYF. The full variable domain, its missing parts supplied by reference TRBV28 and TRBJ2-5, is DVKVTQSSRYLVKRTGEKVFLECVQDMDHENMFWYRQDPGLGLRLIYFSYDVKMKEKGDIPEGYSVSREKKERFSLILESASTNQTSMYLCASSLFRHRGEETQYFGPGTRLLVL.

V gene TRBV9 combines with J gene TRBJ2-2; 7 bases line up with TRBD2. This CDR3 spans 18 amino acids. The trim removed 3 bases at V and 1 base at J, leaving 12 bases unmatched. Germline-derived CDR1 and CDR2 are SGDLS and YYNGEE. CDR3 in amino acids: CASSAPSGESLNTGELFF. CDR3 DNA sequence: TGTGCCAGCAGCGCTCCTAGCGGAGAATCGCTGAACACCGGGGAGCTGTTTTTT. Looking up the rest from reference TRBV9 and TRBJ2-2 gives the full variable domain: DSGVTQTPKHLITATGQRVTLRCSPRSGDLSVYWYQQSLDQGLQFLIQYYNGEERAKGNILERFSAQQFPDLHSELNLSSLELGDSALYFCASSAPSGESLNTGELFFGEGSRLTVL.

This clonotype was counted once. J is TRBJ1-1 and V is TRBV5-5, with D hard to call. V lost 0 bases to trimming and J lost 0 bases, with 18 bases between them. This CDR3 has 18 residues. Germline loops: CDR1 SGHKS, CDR2 YYEKEE (reference sequence). The CDR3 bases are TGTGCCAGCAGCTTGGCGAGTAGGCAGACACAATTGAACACTGAAGCTTTCTTT. It yields the protein CASSLASRQTQLNTEAFF. The variable domain in full, with the rest retrieved from reference TRBV5-5 and TRBJ1-1, is DAGVTQSPTHLIKTRGQQVTLRCSPISGHKSVSWYQQVLGQGPQFIFQYYEKEERGRGNFPDRFSARQFPNYSSELNVNALLLGDSALYLCASSLASRQTQLNTEAFFGQGTRLTVV.

The sample holds a few counts of this clonotype. The J gene is TRBJ2-7, the V gene TRBV20-1, with 7 nucleotides matching TRBD1. Looked up from germline, CDR1 is DFQATT and CDR2 is SNEGSKA (reference sequence). CDR3 length equals 17 residues. After removal of 6 bases from V and 7 bases from J, the junction contained 24 bases not matched to a gene. The CDR3 sequence is CSAKIPFRDRALLEQYF. CDR3 bases: TGCAGTGCCAAAATTCCTTTCCGGGACAGAGCACTATTGGAGCAGTACTTC.

This clonotype came up many times. The genes are TRBV5-1 and TRBJ1-1; D remains unclear. Germline V gives CDR1 SGHRS, CDR2 YFSETQ. Trimming stripped 1 base from V and 5 bases from J, with 15 bases between. This CDR3 spans 15 amino acids. CDR3 in amino acids: CASSLTRETETEAFF. In DNA, the CDR3 is TGCGCCAGCAGCTTGACGAGGGAGACTGAAACTGAAGCTTTCTTT.

This clonotype was detected many times. The chain uses TRBV2 and TRBJ2-2; 7 nucleotides agree with TRBD1. Trimming removed 5 bases from V and 4 bases from J; junction bases left unmatched: 7. Germline CDR1 SNHLY, CDR2 FYNNEI. This CDR3 is built from 15 residues. The CDR3 region is CASSLTGAGTGELFF. The DNA of the CDR3 is TGTGCCAGCAGTCTTACAGGGGCCGGCACCGGGGAGCTGTTTTTT. The whole variable domain, filled in from reference TRBV2 and TRBJ2-2, reads EPEVTQTPSHQVTQMGQEVILRCVPISNHLYFYWYRQILGQKVEFLVSFYNNEISEKSEIFDDQFSVERPDGSNFTLKIRSTKLEDSAMYFCASSLTGAGTGELFFGEGSRLTVL.

This chain joins TRBV12-5 and TRBJ2-2; D gene ambiguous. Germline assignment: CDR1 LGHNT and CDR2 FRNRAP. The CDR3 is 13 amino acids. Trimming took off 2 bases at V and 2 bases at J, with 3 bases between the two ends. CDR3 DNA: TGTGCTAGTGGTTTGACTAACACCGGGGAGCTGTTTTTT. Its protein is CASGLTNTGELFF.

This chain links TRBV20-1 with TRBJ1-4; D ambiguous. CDR3 length: 16 amino acids. Germline V gives CDR1 DFQATT, CDR2 SNEGSKA (reference sequence). Between the trimmed V and J ends, which lost 0 bases and 3 bases, there was a span of 14 bases. The CDR3 reads CSARDSAYSANEKLFF. The CDR3, as DNA: TGCAGTGCTAGAGATAGCGCCTACTCTGCTAATGAAAAACTGTTTTTT.